Given below is one TCR beta chain in context. The data stem from a study of control samples from healthy donors and cancer patients. Germline V gene lookup returns CDR1 MNHEY and CDR2 SVGAGI. V lost 0 bases to trimming and J lost 2 bases, with 8 bases between them. This CDR3 comprises 16 residues. Repertoires were generated with immunoSEQ multiplex PCR, while TCRdb's copy carries only in-frame clones and drops some. The table records around 120,000 clones, roughly 86% of them present only once. Source material: blood. The sequence was obtained from a man between 60 and 70 years old in good health. The chain links TRBV6-5 to TRBJ2-6; no reliable D call. This CDR3 is CASSYSIWTGANVLTF. CDR3 DNA: TGTGCCAGCAGTTACTCGATATGGACTGGGGCCAACGTCCTGACTTTC.